This is a list of T cell receptor beta chains from one sample in a study of T cells after yellow fever vaccination. TCRdb processed the 5' RACE reads anew with MiXCR; each CDR3 protein has one entry. This sample has more than 300,000 distinct CDR3 sequences, with roughly 10% found just once. The material sequenced was CD4+ T cells sorted from PBMCs, taken 45 days after the yellow fever booster vaccination. All receptors come from a man aged 18 to 29 who received the YFV17D yellow fever vaccine. The CDR3 runs from the conserved cysteine through the conserved F or W. A D gene is named only where the DNA matches it firmly. Rows give clone size only sometimes, using once, few, many, or a class for an expanded clone.

>TRBJ2-6|TRBV7-9|NA|TRBD2
TGTGCCAGCAGCTTAGCGGGACTAGCGGGGGGGCCTTGGGGCTCTGGGGCCAACGTCCTGACTTTC
CASSLAGLAGGPWGSGANVLTF
>TRBJ2-1|TRBV12-3/TRBV12-4|NA|NA
TGTGCCAGCCAAACCTCGGGCCCCGGGGTCAATGAGCAGTTCTTC
CASQTSGPGVNEQFF
>TRBJ1-2|TRBV5-4|few|TRBD1
TGTGCCAGCAGCTTGGAGTCCGGGACAGGCACGAGAGGCTACACCTTC
CASSLESGTGTRGYTF
>TRBJ2-3|TRBV27|NA|NA
TGTGCCAGCGGCCTCAAAGGGGACAATTCAGATACGCAGTATTTT
CASGLKGDNSDTQYF
>TRBJ2-1|TRBV20-1|NA|NA
TGCAGTGCCATCAGGGAGTACGAGCAGTTCTTC
CSAIREYEQFF
>TRBJ2-1|TRBV28|NA|TRBD2
TGTGCCAGCAGCACAGCGGGGGATTACAATGAGCAGTTCTTC
CASSTAGDYNEQFF
>TRBJ1-2|TRBV5-1|NA|NA
TGCGCCAGCAGCTTGGAGGAGCAGGGGAATGGCTACACCTTC
CASSLEEQGNGYTF
>TRBJ2-3|TRBV3-1|NA|NA
TGTGCCAGCAGCCGAATCCCAGGACAGTTGACGCAGTATTTT
CASSRIPGQLTQYF
>TRBJ2-1|TRBV4-1|few|TRBD1
TGCGCCAGCAGCCAAGATCCCTTCGGGACAGGGTACAATGAGCAGTTCTTC
CASSQDPFGTGYNEQFF
>TRBJ2-3|TRBV20-1|few|TRBD2
TGCAGTGCCGCGCCTAGCGGGGGGCTTGCAGATACGCAGTATTTT
CSAAPSGGLADTQYF
>TRBJ2-4|TRBV9|many|TRBD2
TGTGCCAGCAGCGTATCATCTAGCGGGGGGGCTTGGAACATTCAGTACTTC
CASSVSSSGGAWNIQYF
>TRBJ1-1|TRBV6-6|few|NA
TGTGCCAGCAGTTCGGACACGATTTTCGCTGAAGCTTTCTTT
CASSSDTIFAEAFF
>TRBJ1-2|TRBV29-1|many|TRBD1
TGCAGCGTTTCCGCCCGACAGGGTTATGGCTACACCTTC
CSVSARQGYGYTF
>TRBJ1-5|TRBV6-6|few|NA
TGTGCCAGCAGAGCCGGAGAGCCCCAGCATTTT
CASRAGEPQHF
>TRBJ2-7|TRBV29-1|few|NA
TGCAGCGTTGAAGATGATAAACACTACGAGCAGTACTTC
CSVEDDKHYEQYF
>TRBJ2-2|TRBV4-3|NA|NA
TGCGCCAGCAGCCAAGATCAATCGGGAACGGACGGGACCGGGGAGCTGTTTTTT
CASSQDQSGTDGTGELFF
>TRBJ1-1|TRBV25-1|many|NA
TGTGCCAGCTCCCAAATCTGGGGGAACACTGAAGCTTTCTTT
CASSQIWGNTEAFF